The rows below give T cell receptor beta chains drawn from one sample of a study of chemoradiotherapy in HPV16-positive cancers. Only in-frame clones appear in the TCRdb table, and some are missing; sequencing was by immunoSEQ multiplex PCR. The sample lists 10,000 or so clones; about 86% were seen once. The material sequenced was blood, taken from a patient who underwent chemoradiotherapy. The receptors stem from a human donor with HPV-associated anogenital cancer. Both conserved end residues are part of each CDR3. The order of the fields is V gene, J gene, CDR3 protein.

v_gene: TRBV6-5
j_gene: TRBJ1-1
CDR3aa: CASSSPGADTEAFF

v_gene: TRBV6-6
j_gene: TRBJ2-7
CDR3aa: CASLTGLAGGEQYF

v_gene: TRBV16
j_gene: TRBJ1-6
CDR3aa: CASSQSAVRGSPLHF

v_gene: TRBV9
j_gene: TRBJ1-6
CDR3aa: CASSVEGVNSPLHF

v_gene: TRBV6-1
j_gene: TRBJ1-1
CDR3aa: CASSGSRGADTEAFF

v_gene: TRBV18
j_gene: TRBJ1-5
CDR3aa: CASSPPSSGRQPQHF

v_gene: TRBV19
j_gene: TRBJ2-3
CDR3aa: CASRDSNTDTQYF

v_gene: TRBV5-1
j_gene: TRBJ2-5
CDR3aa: CASKRRTGGLETQYF

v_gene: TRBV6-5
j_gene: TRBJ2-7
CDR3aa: CASRGGGSSYEQYF

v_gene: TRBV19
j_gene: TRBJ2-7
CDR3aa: CASSIAGYEQYF

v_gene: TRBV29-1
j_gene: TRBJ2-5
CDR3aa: CSVAEAGQGTQYF

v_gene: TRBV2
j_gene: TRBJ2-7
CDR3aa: CASSEGGTGESYEQYF

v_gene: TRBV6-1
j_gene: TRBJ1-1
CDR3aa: CASSEGSRVTEAFF

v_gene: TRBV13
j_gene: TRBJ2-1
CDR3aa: CASSLAGEVYNEQFF

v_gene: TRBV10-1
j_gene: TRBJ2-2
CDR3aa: CASSDSDRDAGELFF